The 13 T cell receptor beta chains presented below share a single source sample, sequenced in a study of cytomegalovirus exposure and HLA in healthy donors. Clones were read by immunoSEQ multiplex PCR, and TCRdb kept only the in-frame ones, dropping some. The table has 71,000 or so clones, approximately 96% seen once. The specimen was PBMCs. The receptor set was obtained from a man between 18 and 29 years old in good health and CMV-seropositive.

This chain connects TRBV5-1 to TRBJ2-7; 9 bases are a match to TRBD2. CDR1 is SGHRS and CDR2 is YFSETQ in the germline V gene. V lost 3 bases to trimming and J lost 5 bases; unmatched junction nucleotides: 9. There are 15 residues in the CDR3. The CDR3 nucleotides read TGCGCCAGCAGCTCCGCCCTAGCGGGGAACCACGAGCAGTACTTC. This sequence encodes CASSSALAGNHEQYF.

This chain links TRBV28 with TRBJ2-1, with D perhaps matching TRBD1 (6 bases). There are 15 residues in the CDR3. Looked up from germline, CDR1 is MDHEN and CDR2 is SYDVKM. The ends were cut back, 3 bases at V and 6 bases at J, with 15 bases in the middle. The CDR3 nucleotides read TGTGCCAGCAGTTTGACCGTACAGGGACGCAATGAGCAGTTCTTC. Protein product: CASSLTVQGRNEQFF.

For this clone: One junction end disagrees with the germline gene, perhaps due to a read error. The chain carries TRBV19 and TRBJ1-1; 7 positions agree with TRBD1. CDR3 length: 14 residues. The germline V gene encodes CDR1 LNHDA and CDR2 SQIVND (reference sequence). CDR3 loop: CASSFQQGNPEAFF. In DNA, the CDR3 is TGTGCCAGTAGTTTCCAACAGGGGAACCCTGAAGCTTTCTTT.

The gene calls are TRBV4-1 and TRBJ2-3; 8 nucleotides match TRBD1. The V segment lost 1 base and the J segment 3 bases; nucleotides outside the gene matches: 15. The CDR3 contains 19 residues. Germline lookup yields CDR1 MGHRA and CDR2 YSYEKL. In DNA, the CDR3 is TGCGCCAGCAGCCAAGTCTCTCCCAAAACAGGGGGACCTACAGATACGCAGTATTTT. Protein sequence: CASSQVSPKTGGPTDTQYF.

The chain recombines TRBV30 with TRBJ1-1; 8 bases match TRBD1. Germline CDR1 reads GTSNPN; CDR2 reads SVGIG (reference sequence). V lost 0 bases and J lost 5; bases outside the gene matches: 5. The CDR3 length is 14 residues. The DNA for the CDR3 is TGTGCCTGGAGTGTTCAGGGGGCGCGGACTGAAGCTTTCTTT. Amino acids: CAWSVQGARTEAFF.

V is TRBV19 and J is TRBJ1-5; D is perhaps TRBD1 (6 bases). The V gene's germline CDR1 is LNHDA and CDR2 SQIVND (reference sequence). V shed 4 bases and J shed 6 bases, with 19 bases lying between them. The CDR3 consists of 16 residues. The DNA of the CDR3 is TGTGCCAGTAGTAGAAACGCACAGGGTTCAACTCAGCCCCAGCATTTT. This gives the protein CASSRNAQGSTQPQHF.

The J gene is TRBJ2-7, the V gene TRBV6-1; TRBD1 matches 12 bases. Germline V gives CDR1 MNHNS, CDR2 SASEGT. The CDR3 is made up of 15 amino acids. Trimming cost V 6 bases and J 5 bases; bases outside gene matches: 8. The DNA for the CDR3 is TGTGCCAGCAGCTTCTCCGGGACAGGGGGCGACGAGCAGTACTTC. It codes for CASSFSGTGGDEQYF.

This chain joins TRBV30 and TRBJ1-2, with D uncertain. Germline V gives CDR1 GTSNPN, CDR2 SVGIG (reference sequence). The CDR3 is 13 residues long. V gave up 4 bases and J gave up 4 bases, with 13 bases separating them. CDR3 sequence reads: CAWKEAPAYGYTF. The CDR3 nucleotides are TGTGCCTGGAAAGAGGCACCCGCCTATGGCTACACCTTC.

The genes are TRBV6-6 and TRBJ2-7; no clear D. In germline, CDR1 is MNHNY, CDR2 SVGAGI (reference sequence). The ends were cut back, 2 bases at V and 3 bases at J, with 8 bases in the middle. The CDR3 length is 13 residues. In DNA, the CDR3 is TGTGCCAGCAGTTACCGAGAGGACTACGAGCAGTACTTC. Translated: CASSYREDYEQYF.

The chain is built from TRBV12-2 and TRBJ1-4. TRBV12-2 is labeled a pseudogene. The CDR3 totals 16 residues. The CDR3 DNA follows: TGTGCAAGTCGCCCCGGGCCGGGGGGGGTTAATGAAAAACTGTTTTTT. Its translation: CASRPGPGGVNEKLFF.

This chain uses TRBV20-1 with TRBJ1-6, with 8 nucleotides matching TRBD1. This CDR3 region has 11 residues. The germline gives CDR1 DFQATT, CDR2 SNEGSKA (reference sequence). The CDR3 is CSQGAVSPLHF. CDR3 DNA: TGCAGCCAGGGGGCAGTTTCACCCCTCCACTTT.

The chain links TRBV7-2 to TRBJ2-2, with 8 bases fitting TRBD2. The J segment lost 2 bases and the V segment lost 2 bases, leaving 4 bases of the junction unmatched. CDR3 length: 16 amino acids. The germline V gene has CDR1 SGHTA and CDR2 FQGNSA. Here the CDR3 reads CASSLSSGVNTGELFF. The CDR3 coding sequence is TGTGCCAGCAGCTTAAGTAGCGGGGTAAACACCGGGGAGCTGTTTTTT. Combining the CDR3 with reference TRBV7-2 and TRBJ2-2 gives the whole variable domain GAGVSQSPSNKVTEKGKDVELRCDPISGHTALYWYRQSLGQGLEFLIYFQGNSAPDKSGLPSDRFSAERTGGSVSTLTIQRTQQEDSAVYLCASSLSSGVNTGELFFGEGSRLTVL.

As to this clone: This sample also contains other DNA sequences that code for the same CDR3. This chain uses TRBV5-1 with TRBJ2-5; 7 bases line up with TRBD2. Germline CDR1 reads SGHRS; CDR2 reads YFSETQ. The CDR3 is 14 residues long. The trim removed 0 bases at V and 5 bases at J, leaving 4 bases unmatched. The CDR3 protein is CASSLAAGEETQYF. The CDR3, as DNA: TGCGCCAGCAGCTTGGCTGCGGGAGAGGAGACCCAGTACTTC.